What follows are 4 T cell receptor beta chains derived from one specimen sequenced in a study of T cell responses to AZD1222 COVID-19 vaccine. Some clones are missing from TCRdb's copy, which holds only in-frame ones; the method was immunoSEQ multiplex PCR. Of roughly 150,000 clones listed, 88% are singletons. Specimen: peripheral blood, collected 28 days after the second AZD1222 dose. The source is an adult who received the AZD1222 COVID-19 vaccine.

This clone has only one observation. The gene calls are TRBV5-1 and TRBJ2-3; the match to TRBD2 covers 11 bases. Germline values: CDR1 SGHRS, CDR2 YFSETQ. The ends lost 7 bases at V and 5 bases at J; junction bases unmatched: 9. This CDR3 is 15 amino acids long. In DNA form, the CDR3 reads TGCGCCAGCCGGCCTAGCGGGGGGCCGGGAGATACGCAGTATTTT. It encodes CASRPSGGPGDTQYF. Filled out from reference TRBV5-1 and TRBJ2-3, the complete variable domain reads KAGVTQTPRYLIKTRGQQVTLSCSPISGHRSVSWYQQTPGQGLQFLFEYFSETQRNKGNFPGRFSGRQFSNSRSEMNVSTLELGDSALYLCASRPSGGPGDTQYFGPGTRLTVL.

This sequence joins TRBV18 and TRBJ2-1; 7 bases are a match to TRBD1. V was clipped by 7 bases and J by 10 bases; unmatched bases: 13. CDR1 is KGHSH and CDR2 is LQKENI in the germline V gene. This CDR3 is 14 amino acids long. The CDR3 here is CASLPGQDVNEQFF. CDR3 in DNA: TGTGCCAGCTTACCCGGACAGGACGTAAACGAGCAGTTCTTC.

The chain employs TRBV7-9 and TRBJ2-7, with D possibly being TRBD2 (6 bases). The V end was cut by 1 base, the J end by 3 bases, with 10 bases between. The CDR3 covers 14 residues. Germline lookup yields CDR1 SEHNR and CDR2 FQNEAQ (reference sequence). The CDR3 here is CASSLGGGHYEQYF. The DNA for the CDR3 is TGTGCCAGCAGCTTAGGTGGAGGGCACTACGAGCAGTACTTC.

The rearrangement uses TRBV4-3 and TRBJ2-1; D call uncertain. Trimming stripped 3 bases from V and 7 bases from J, with 10 bases between. The germline gives CDR1 LGHNA, CDR2 YSLEER. The CDR3 runs 13 residues. The CDR3 DNA reads TGCGCCAGCAGCCAGGGTTTTCATAATGAGCAGTTCTTC. Amino acid sequence: CASSQGFHNEQFF.